Listed below are T cell receptor beta chains from one sample, sequenced in a study of human versus mouse CDR3 diversity and MHC coevolution. Sequencing used immunoSEQ multiplex PCR; TCRdb keeps in-frame clones, though not all of them. The sample has more than 60,000 clones, under 95% seen once; the top ten hold around 0.15%. The sample comprised naive CD4+ T cells from blood. Receptor source: a person between 25 and 70 years old in good health. The CDR3 runs from the conserved cysteine through the conserved F or W. A D gene is named only where the DNA matches it firmly. The listing skips clone size in some rows; elsewhere it reads once, few, many or a size class.

v_gene: TRBV6-5
d_gene: .
j_gene: TRBJ2-1
abundance: .
len: 12
CDR3aa: CASSIRGFEQFF
CDR3nt: TGTGCCAGCAGTATTCGGGGGTTTGAGCAGTTCTTC

v_gene: TRBV7-6
d_gene: .
j_gene: TRBJ1-5
abundance: .
len: 13
CDR3aa: CASSLQGNQPQHF
CDR3nt: TGTGCCAGCAGCTTACAGGGAAATCAGCCCCAGCATTTT

v_gene: TRBV30
d_gene: TRBD2
j_gene: TRBJ2-7
abundance: .
len: 14
CDR3aa: CAWSRGGGSYEQYF
CDR3nt: TGTGCCTGGAGTCGGGGGGGAGGCTCCTACGAGCAGTACTTC

v_gene: TRBV10-1
d_gene: TRBD1
j_gene: TRBJ2-7
abundance: .
len: 12
CDR3aa: CASGGQGYEQYF
CDR3nt: TGCGCCAGCGGGGGACAGGGCTACGAGCAGTACTTC

v_gene: TRBV30
d_gene: .
j_gene: TRBJ1-1
abundance: .
len: 13
CDR3aa: CAWSSQGSTEAFF
CDR3nt: TGTGCCTGGAGCTCTCAGGGTAGCACTGAAGCTTTCTTT

v_gene: TRBV14
d_gene: .
j_gene: TRBJ2-3
abundance: .
len: 14
CDR3aa: CASSIAQRADTQYF
CDR3nt: TGTGCCAGCAGTATTGCCCAGCGGGCAGATACGCAGTATTTT

v_gene: TRBV30
d_gene: .
j_gene: TRBJ2-1
abundance: .
len: 13
CDR3aa: CAWSSRPLGEQFF
CDR3nt: TGTGCCTGGAGTTCCCGCCCGCTTGGCGAGCAGTTCTTC

v_gene: TRBV5-1
d_gene: TRBD1
j_gene: TRBJ1-4
abundance: .
len: 15
CDR3aa: CASSTPTGGNEKLFF
CDR3nt: TGCGCCAGCAGCACTCCGACAGGGGGTAATGAAAAACTGTTTTTT

v_gene: TRBV30
d_gene: .
j_gene: TRBJ1-6
abundance: .
len: 15
CDR3aa: CAWSVWSSYNSPLHF
CDR3nt: TGTGCCTGGAGTGTTTGGAGCTCCTATAATTCACCCCTCCACTTT

v_gene: TRBV27
d_gene: .
j_gene: TRBJ1-2
abundance: .
len: 13
CDR3aa: CASRVTGNYGYTF
CDR3nt: TGTGCCAGCAGGGTTACGGGGAACTATGGCTACACCTTC

v_gene: TRBV19
d_gene: .
j_gene: TRBJ1-1
abundance: few
len: 15
CDR3aa: CASSMGRAQGTEAFF
CDR3nt: TGTGCCAGTAGTATGGGGAGGGCCCAGGGCACTGAAGCTTTCTTT

v_gene: TRBV19
d_gene: TRBD1
j_gene: TRBJ1-2
abundance: .
len: 13
CDR3aa: CASSPQGARGYTF
CDR3nt: TGTGCCAGTAGTCCGCAGGGGGCGCGCGGCTACACCTTC

v_gene: TRBV9
d_gene: TRBD2
j_gene: TRBJ2-1
abundance: .
len: 14
CDR3aa: CASSVTSGYNEQFF
CDR3nt: TGTGCCAGCAGCGTAACTAGCGGGTACAATGAGCAGTTCTTC

v_gene: TRBV28
d_gene: .
j_gene: TRBJ1-4
abundance: .
len: 15
CDR3aa: CASSLWGQGNEKLFF
CDR3nt: TGTGCCAGCAGTTTATGGGGCCAGGGGAACGAAAAACTGTTTTTT

v_gene: TRBV10-3
d_gene: .
j_gene: TRBJ1-1
abundance: .
len: 13
CDR3aa: CAISEIPGLEAFF
CDR3nt: TGTGCCATCAGCGAAATTCCGGGACTTGAAGCTTTCTTT

v_gene: TRBV28
d_gene: TRBD2
j_gene: TRBJ2-5
abundance: .
len: 14
CDR3aa: CASSLRLAEETQYF
CDR3nt: TGTGCCAGCAGTCTAAGACTAGCGGAAGAGACCCAGTACTTC

v_gene: TRBV5-1
d_gene: TRBD2
j_gene: TRBJ2-5
abundance: .
len: 16
CDR3aa: CASSTGTSGVQETQYF
CDR3nt: TGCGCCAGCAGCACGGGGACTAGCGGGGTGCAAGAGACCCAGTACTTC

v_gene: TRBV11-1
d_gene: TRBD1
j_gene: TRBJ1-1
abundance: .
len: 14
CDR3aa: CASSGQGRVAEAFF
CDR3nt: TGTGCCAGCAGCGGACAGGGGAGAGTGGCTGAAGCTTTCTTT

v_gene: TRBV5-8
d_gene: .
j_gene: TRBJ2-1
abundance: .
len: 13
CDR3aa: CASSLWADNEQFF
CDR3nt: TGTGCCAGCAGCTTGTGGGCCGACAATGAGCAGTTCTTC

v_gene: TRBV9
d_gene: TRBD2
j_gene: TRBJ2-2
abundance: few
len: 18
CDR3aa: CASSVAGAGGTRTGELFF
CDR3nt: TGTGCCAGCAGCGTAGCCGGAGCGGGGGGGACGCGCACCGGGGAGCTGTTTTTT

v_gene: TRBV30
d_gene: .
j_gene: TRBJ2-6
abundance: once
len: 16
CDR3aa: CAWSPYLYSGANVLTF
CDR3nt: TGTGCCTGGAGTCCCTACCTCTACTCTGGGGCCAACGTCCTGACTTTC

v_gene: TRBV7-9
d_gene: .
j_gene: TRBJ2-3
abundance: .
len: 13
CDR3aa: CASSPQSTDTQYF
CDR3nt: TGTGCCAGCAGCCCTCAGAGCACAGATACGCAGTATTTT

v_gene: TRBV19
d_gene: .
j_gene: TRBJ2-1
abundance: once
len: 15
CDR3aa: CASSITVESYNEQFF
CDR3nt: TGTGCCAGTAGTATTACGGTCGAGTCCTACAATGAGCAGTTCTTC

v_gene: TRBV6-6
d_gene: .
j_gene: TRBJ2-7
abundance: once
len: 14
CDR3aa: CASSYGERTYEQYF
CDR3nt: TGTGCCAGCAGTTACGGGGAGCGGACCTACGAGCAGTACTTC